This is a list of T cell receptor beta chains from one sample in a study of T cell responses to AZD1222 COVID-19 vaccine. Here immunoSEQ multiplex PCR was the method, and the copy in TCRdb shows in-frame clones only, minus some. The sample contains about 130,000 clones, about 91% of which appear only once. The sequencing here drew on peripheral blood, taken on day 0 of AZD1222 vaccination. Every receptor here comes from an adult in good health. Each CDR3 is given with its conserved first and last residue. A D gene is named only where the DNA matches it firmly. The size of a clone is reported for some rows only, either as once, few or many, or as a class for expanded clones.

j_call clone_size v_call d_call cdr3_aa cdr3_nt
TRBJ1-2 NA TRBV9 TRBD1 CASSARTGTVGTF TGTGCCAGCAGCGCCCGGACAGGGACGGTTGGCACCTTC
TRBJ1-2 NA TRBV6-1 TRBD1 CASSDRSGTAYGYTF TGTGCCAGCAGTGATCGCTCCGGGACAGCATATGGCTACACCTTC
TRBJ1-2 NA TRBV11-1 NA CASSRRGRKDSYTF TGTGCCAGCAGCCGCCGTGGCCGGAAAGATAGCTACACCTTC
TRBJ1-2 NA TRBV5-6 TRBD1 CASSLIPGQGAGGYTF TGTGCCAGCAGCTTGATCCCGGGACAGGGGGCGGGCGGCTACACCTTC
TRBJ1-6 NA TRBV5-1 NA CASSSDSPTVSNSPLHF TGCGCCAGCAGCTCCGACAGCCCCACGGTCTCAAATTCACCCCTCCACTTT
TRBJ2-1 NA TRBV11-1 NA CASSWAGNRNEQFF TGTGCCAGCAGTTGGGCAGGGAATAGGAATGAGCAGTTCTTC
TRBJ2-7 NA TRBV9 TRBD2 CASSVAGGTTYEQYF TGTGCCAGCAGCGTAGCCGGGGGGACTACTTACGAGCAGTACTTC
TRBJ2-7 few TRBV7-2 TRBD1 CASSLGTGSGEQYF TGTGCCAGCAGCTTAGGGACAGGGTCAGGCGAGCAGTACTTC
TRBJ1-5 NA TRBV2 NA CASKNNRPLGPQHF TGTGCCAGCAAGAATAACAGGCCCTTGGGGCCCCAGCATTTT
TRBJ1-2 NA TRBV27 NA CASSWGAGGYGYTF TGTGCCAGCAGTTGGGGGGCGGGCGGCTATGGCTACACCTTC
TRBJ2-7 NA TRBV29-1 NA CSVGSQGAYEQYF TGCAGCGTTGGATCCCAGGGAGCCTACGAGCAGTACTTC
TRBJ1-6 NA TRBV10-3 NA CAISGGNSPLHF TGTGCCATCAGTGGGGGCAATTCACCCCTCCACTTT
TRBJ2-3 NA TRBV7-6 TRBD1 CASSPRRPTGVTDTQYF TGTGCCAGCAGCCCCCGCCGACCGACAGGGGTCACAGATACGCAGTATTTT
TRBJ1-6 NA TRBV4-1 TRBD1 CASSQALRDRADSPLHF TGCGCCAGCAGCCAAGCTCTTAGGGACAGGGCCGATTCACCCCTCCACTTT
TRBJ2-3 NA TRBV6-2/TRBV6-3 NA CASSFLGHNGDTQYF TGTGCCAGCAGTTTCCTAGGGCACAATGGAGATACGCAGTATTTT
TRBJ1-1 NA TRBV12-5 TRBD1 CASGLVLGQENTEAFF TGTGCTAGTGGTTTGGTACTGGGACAGGAGAACACTGAAGCTTTCTTT
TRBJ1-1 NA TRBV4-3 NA CASSLTRSIRQVEAFF TGCGCCAGCAGCCTGACCCGATCTATAAGACAGGTCGAAGCTTTCTTT
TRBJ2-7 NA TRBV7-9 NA CASSLPGGTYEQYF TGTGCCAGCAGCTTACCCGGGGGAACCTACGAGCAGTACTTC
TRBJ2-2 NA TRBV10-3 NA CAISDGELFF TGTGCCATCAGCGACGGGGAGCTGTTTTTT
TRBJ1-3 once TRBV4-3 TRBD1 CASSQFQGDGNTIYF TGCGCCAGCAGCCAATTCCAGGGGGATGGAAACACCATATATTTT
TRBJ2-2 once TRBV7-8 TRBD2 CASSPHGVAGVNTGELFF TGTGCCAGCAGCCCCCACGGGGTAGCGGGAGTTAACACCGGGGAGCTGTTTTTT
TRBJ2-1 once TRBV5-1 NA CASSLTQSYNEQFF TGCGCCAGCAGCTTGACTCAGTCCTACAATGAGCAGTTCTTC
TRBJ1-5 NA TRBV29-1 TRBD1 CSVDPDRGRTNSNQPQHF TGCAGCGTCGATCCGGACAGGGGGCGAACTAATAGCAATCAGCCCCAGCATTTT
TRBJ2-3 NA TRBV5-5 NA CASSLNAGPDTQYF TGTGCCAGCAGCTTGAACGCGGGCCCAGATACGCAGTATTTT
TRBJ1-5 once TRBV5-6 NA CASSLGRGAQPQHF TGTGCCAGCAGCTTGGGAAGGGGGGCTCAGCCCCAGCATTTT
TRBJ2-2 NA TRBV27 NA CASSWQNTGELFF TGTGCCAGCAGTTGGCAGAACACCGGGGAGCTGTTTTTT
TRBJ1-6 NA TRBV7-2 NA CASSPNDSPLHF TGTGCCAGCAGCCCTAACGATTCACCCCTCCACTTT
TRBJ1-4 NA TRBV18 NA CASSPREGTNEKLFF TGTGCCAGCTCACCAAGGGAAGGAACTAATGAAAAACTGTTTTTT
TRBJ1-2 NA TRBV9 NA CASSVDSNYGYTF TGTGCCAGCAGCGTAGACAGTAACTATGGCTACACCTTC
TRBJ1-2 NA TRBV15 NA CATSRVDGIYGYTF TGTGCCACCAGCAGAGTTGATGGCATCTATGGCTACACCTTC
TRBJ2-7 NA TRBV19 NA CASRGGAHHEQYF TGTGCCAGTAGAGGCGGGGCGCACCACGAGCAGTACTTC
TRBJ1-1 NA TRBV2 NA CASNVQSGAEAFF TGTGCCAGCAACGTTCAATCAGGCGCTGAAGCTTTCTTT
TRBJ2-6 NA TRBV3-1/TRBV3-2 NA CASSQAPGSGANVLTF TGTGCCAGCAGTCAAGCTCCAGGGTCTGGGGCCAACGTCCTGACTTTC
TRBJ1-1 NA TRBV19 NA CASSIGEFTYRGTEAFF TGTGCCAGTAGTATCGGGGAATTTACCTACCGGGGCACTGAAGCTTTCTTT
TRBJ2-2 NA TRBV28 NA CASTKRTGELFF TGTGCCAGCACCAAACGGACCGGGGAGCTGTTTTTT
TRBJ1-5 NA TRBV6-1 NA CASSEARGGMRNQPQHF TGTGCCAGCAGTGAAGCTCGAGGAGGGATGCGCAATCAGCCCCAGCATTTT
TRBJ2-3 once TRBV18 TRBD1 CASSLRDRQTDTQYF TGTGCCAGCTCACTACGGGACAGGCAAACAGATACGCAGTATTTT
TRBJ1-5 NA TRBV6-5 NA CASIAGGSGNQPQHF TGTGCCAGCATAGCAGGTGGGTCCGGCAATCAGCCCCAGCATTTT
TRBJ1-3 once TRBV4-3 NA CASSQVTPGLVSGNTIYF TGCGCCAGCAGCCAAGTCACCCCGGGACTGGTCTCTGGAAACACCATATATTTT
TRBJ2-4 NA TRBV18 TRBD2 CASSPAGEGIQYF TGTGCCAGCTCACCCGCCGGGGAGGGCATTCAGTACTTC
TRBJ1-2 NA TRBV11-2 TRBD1 CASSWLTGTLYGYTF TGTGCCAGCAGCTGGTTGACAGGGACTCTCTATGGCTACACCTTC
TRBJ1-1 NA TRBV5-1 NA CASSLLVNRDGGAFF TGCGCCAGCAGCTTGTTGGTGAACAGGGATGGAGGAGCTTTCTTT